The sequence of this TCR beta chain was determined in a study of beta chain features in type 1 diabetes. Stem cell-like memory, regulatory, central memory and naive CD4+ cells were sorted via CD45RO/CCR7/CD25/CD127/CD95/CD27. The sequenced template was cDNA made from the entire isolated RNA. Assay used: immunoSEQ multiplex PCR; TCRdb lists only in-frame clones, some missing. The sample has roughly 340,000 clones; roughly 13% are singletons. In the case of this clone: The antigen is unknown.

Regarding the study as a whole: Shortening that was moderate but significant affected the TCRB CDR3s of Type 1 diabetes patients in all four CD4+ subsets.

Germline lookup yields CDR1 LNHDA and CDR2 SQIVND (reference sequence). The ends lost 1 base at V and 6 bases at J; junction bases unmatched: 2. The length of the CDR3 is 15 residues. The source material was naive CD4+ T cells from blood. This TCR derives from a woman aged 18-29 years with type 1 diabetes. The J gene is TRBJ2-1, the V gene TRBV19, with 11 bases aligning to TRBD1. The CDR3 DNA reads as TGTGCCAGTAGTATAGCTGGGACAGGGGGCAATGAGCAGTTCTTC. Its translation is CASSIAGTGGNEQFF.